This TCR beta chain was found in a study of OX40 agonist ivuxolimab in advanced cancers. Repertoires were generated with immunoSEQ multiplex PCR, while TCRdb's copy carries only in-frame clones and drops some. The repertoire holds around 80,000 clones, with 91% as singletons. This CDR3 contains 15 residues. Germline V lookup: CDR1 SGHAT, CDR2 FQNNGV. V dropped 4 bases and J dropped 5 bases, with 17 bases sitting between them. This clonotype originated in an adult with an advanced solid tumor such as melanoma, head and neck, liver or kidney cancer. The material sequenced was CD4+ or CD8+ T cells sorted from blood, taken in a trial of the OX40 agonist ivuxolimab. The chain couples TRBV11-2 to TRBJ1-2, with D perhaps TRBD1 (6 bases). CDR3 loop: CASSSPHPGEYGYTF. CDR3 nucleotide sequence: TGTGCCAGCAGCTCCCCCCACCCAGGGGAGTATGGCTACACCTTC.